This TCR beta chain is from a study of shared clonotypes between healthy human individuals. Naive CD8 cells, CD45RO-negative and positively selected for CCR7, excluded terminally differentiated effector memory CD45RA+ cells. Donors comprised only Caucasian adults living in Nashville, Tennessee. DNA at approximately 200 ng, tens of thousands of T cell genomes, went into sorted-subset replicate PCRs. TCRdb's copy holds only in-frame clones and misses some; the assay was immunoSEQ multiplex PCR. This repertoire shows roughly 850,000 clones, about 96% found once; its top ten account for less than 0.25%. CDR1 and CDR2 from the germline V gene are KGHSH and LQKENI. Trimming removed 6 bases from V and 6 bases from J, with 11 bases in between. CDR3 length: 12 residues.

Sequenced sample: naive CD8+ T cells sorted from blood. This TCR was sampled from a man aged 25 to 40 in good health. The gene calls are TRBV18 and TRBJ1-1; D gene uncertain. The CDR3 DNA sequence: TGTGCCAGCTCCTCAGATCGGGCTGAAGCTTTCTTT. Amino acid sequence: CASSSDRAEAFF.